The T cell receptor (beta chain) described here comes from a study of PD-L1 blockade in urothelial cancer. Across the study: It was at 3 weeks (second dose) and 6 weeks after treatment start that blood was analyzed. Study-wide findings and caveats: For durable-benefit patients, tumor-associated blood clones expanded more at 3 weeks.

V lost 6 bases, J lost 5 bases, and 9 bases stayed unmatched. CDR1 MNHNY and CDR2 SVGAGI come from the germline V gene (reference sequence). The CDR3 is made up of 14 amino acids. About this clone itself: Its antigen is not identified.

Data came from immunoSEQ multiplex PCR; TCRdb stores just in-frame clones and leaves some out. The sample holds about 38,000 clones, roughly 89% seen once. Patients suffered from locally advanced or metastatic urothelial carcinoma. The receptor's source is a man in his fifties or sixties with urothelial cancer. This specimen was PBMCs, taken around atezolizumab (anti-PD-L1) treatment. The rearrangement joins TRBV6-6 to TRBJ2-7; 8 positions agree with TRBD2. The CDR3 nucleotides are TGTGCCAGCAGAACGCACGGGGGGGCCGACGAGCAGTACTTC. It codes for CASRTHGGADEQYF.